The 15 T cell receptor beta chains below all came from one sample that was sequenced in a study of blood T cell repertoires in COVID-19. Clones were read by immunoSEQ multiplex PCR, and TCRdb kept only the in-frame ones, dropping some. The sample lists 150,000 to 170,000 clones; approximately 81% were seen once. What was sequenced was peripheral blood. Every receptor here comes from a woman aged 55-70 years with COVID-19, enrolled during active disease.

The CDR3 spells CASRLVPSEAFF. In nucleotides, the CDR3 is TGTGCAAGTCGCTTAGTTCCCTCTGAAGCTTTCTTT. This rearrangement joins TRBV12-2 to TRBJ1-1. TRBV12-2 is recorded as a pseudogene. The CDR3 loop spans 12 amino acids.

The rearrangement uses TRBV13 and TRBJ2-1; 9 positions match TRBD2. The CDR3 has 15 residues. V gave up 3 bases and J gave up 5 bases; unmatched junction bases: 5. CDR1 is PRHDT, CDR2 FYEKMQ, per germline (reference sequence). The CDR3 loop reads CASSFGTSIDNEQFF. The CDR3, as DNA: TGTGCCAGCAGCTTTGGGACTAGCATTGACAATGAGCAGTTCTTC.

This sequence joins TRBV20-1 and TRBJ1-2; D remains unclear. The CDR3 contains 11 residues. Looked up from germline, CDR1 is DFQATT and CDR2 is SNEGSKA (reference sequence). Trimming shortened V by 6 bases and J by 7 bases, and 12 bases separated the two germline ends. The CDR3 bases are TGCAGTGCAACTCCGCGGGGTGGCTACACCTTC. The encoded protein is CSATPRGGYTF.

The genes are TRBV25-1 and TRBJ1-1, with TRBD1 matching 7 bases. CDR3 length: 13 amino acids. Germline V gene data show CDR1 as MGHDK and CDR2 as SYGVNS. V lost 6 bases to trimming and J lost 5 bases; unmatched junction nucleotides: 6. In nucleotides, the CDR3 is TGTGCCAGCAGAGGGGGCGCGGGAACTGAAGCTTTCTTT. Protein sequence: CASRGGAGTEAFF.

This CDR3 is CATSDPPGLISGANVLTF. The CDR3 coding sequence is TGTGCCACCAGTGACCCACCAGGGCTAATCTCTGGGGCCAACGTCCTGACTTTC. The V call is TRBV24-1, the J call TRBJ2-6; possible D gene TRBD1, 5 bases. The CDR3 has 18 residues. The V gene lost 4 bases and the J gene lost 0 bases, with 15 bases spanning the gap. CDR1 and CDR2 (germline): KGHDR, SFDVKD.

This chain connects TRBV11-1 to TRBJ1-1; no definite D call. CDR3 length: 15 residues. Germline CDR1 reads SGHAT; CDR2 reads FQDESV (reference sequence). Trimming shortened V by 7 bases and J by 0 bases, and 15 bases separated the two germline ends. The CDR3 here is CASTSGVVMNTEAFF. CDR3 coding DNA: TGTGCCAGCACCAGCGGGGTCGTTATGAACACTGAAGCTTTCTTT.

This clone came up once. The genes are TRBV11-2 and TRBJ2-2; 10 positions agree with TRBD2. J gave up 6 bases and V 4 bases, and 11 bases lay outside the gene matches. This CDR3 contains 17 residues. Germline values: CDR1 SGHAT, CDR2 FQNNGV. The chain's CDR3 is CASSYGSGRAWAGELFF. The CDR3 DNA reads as TGTGCCAGCAGCTACGGGAGCGGGAGGGCCTGGGCCGGGGAGCTGTTTTTT.

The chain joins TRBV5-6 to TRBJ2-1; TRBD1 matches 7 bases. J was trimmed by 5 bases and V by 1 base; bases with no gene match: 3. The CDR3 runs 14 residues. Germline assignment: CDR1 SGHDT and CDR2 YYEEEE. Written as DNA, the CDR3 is TGTGCCAGCAGCTTGCGAGGGACAGACAATGAGCAGTTCTTC. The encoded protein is CASSLRGTDNEQFF. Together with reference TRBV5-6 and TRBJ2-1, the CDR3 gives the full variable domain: DAGVTQSPTHLIKTRGQQVTLRCSPKSGHDTVSWYQQALGQGPQFIFQYYEEEERQRGNFPDRFSGHQFPNYSSELNVNALLLGDSALYLCASSLRGTDNEQFFGPGTRLTVL.

The CDR3: CASTLRQGGIYGYTF. The DNA of the CDR3 is TGTGCCAGCACCCTTCGGCAGGGAGGCATCTATGGCTACACCTTC. This chain uses TRBV6-6 with TRBJ1-2; possibly TRBD1 for D (5 bases). CDR1 is MNHNY, CDR2 SVGAGI, per germline (reference sequence). This CDR3 has 15 amino acids. V lost 7 bases to trimming and J lost 4 bases, with 19 bases between them.

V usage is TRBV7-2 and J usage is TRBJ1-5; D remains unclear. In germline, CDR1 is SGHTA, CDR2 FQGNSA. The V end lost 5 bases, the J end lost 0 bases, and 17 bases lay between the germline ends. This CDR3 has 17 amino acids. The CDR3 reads CASSPPGRTYSNQPQHF. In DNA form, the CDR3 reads TGTGCCAGCAGCCCCCCCGGACGGACTTATAGCAATCAGCCCCAGCATTTT. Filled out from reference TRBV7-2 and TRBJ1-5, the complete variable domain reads GAGVSQSPSNKVTEKGKDVELRCDPISGHTALYWYRQSLGQGLEFLIYFQGNSAPDKSGLPSDRFSAERTGGSVSTLTIQRTQQEDSAVYLCASSPPGRTYSNQPQHFGDGTRLSIL.

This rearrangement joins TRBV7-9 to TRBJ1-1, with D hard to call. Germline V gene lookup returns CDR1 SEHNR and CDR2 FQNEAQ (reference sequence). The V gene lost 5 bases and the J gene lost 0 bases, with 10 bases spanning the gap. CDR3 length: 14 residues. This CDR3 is CASSQISLNTEAFF. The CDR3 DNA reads TGTGCCAGCAGCCAGATCAGTCTGAACACTGAAGCTTTCTTT.

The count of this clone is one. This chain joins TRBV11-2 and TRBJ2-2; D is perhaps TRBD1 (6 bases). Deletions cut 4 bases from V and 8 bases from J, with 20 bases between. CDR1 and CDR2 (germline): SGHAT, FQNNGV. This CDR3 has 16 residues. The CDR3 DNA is TGTGCCAGCAGCTCCCGGACAGCCCCCGTCTTTGGGGAGCTGTTTTTT. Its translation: CASSSRTAPVFGELFF.

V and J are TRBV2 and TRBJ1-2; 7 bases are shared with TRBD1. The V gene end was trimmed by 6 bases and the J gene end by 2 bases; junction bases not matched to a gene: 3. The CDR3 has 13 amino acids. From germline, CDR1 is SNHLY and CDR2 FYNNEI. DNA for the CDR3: TGTGCCAGCAGCAGGGACAGCAACTATGGCTACACCTTC. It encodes CASSRDSNYGYTF.

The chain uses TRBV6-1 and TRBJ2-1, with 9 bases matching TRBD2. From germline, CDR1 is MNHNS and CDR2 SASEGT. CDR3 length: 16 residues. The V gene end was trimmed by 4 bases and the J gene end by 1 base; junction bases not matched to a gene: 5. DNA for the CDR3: TGTGCCAGCAGTGTCCTTAGCGGGGGTTCCTACAATGAGCAGTTCTTC. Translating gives CASSVLSGGSYNEQFF.

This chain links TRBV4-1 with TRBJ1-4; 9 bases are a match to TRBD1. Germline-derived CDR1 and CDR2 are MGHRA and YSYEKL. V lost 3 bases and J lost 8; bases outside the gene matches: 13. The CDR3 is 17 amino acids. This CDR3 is CASSQTYRDRVREKLFF. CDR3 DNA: TGCGCCAGCAGCCAGACCTACCGGGACAGGGTTCGAGAAAAACTGTTTTTT.